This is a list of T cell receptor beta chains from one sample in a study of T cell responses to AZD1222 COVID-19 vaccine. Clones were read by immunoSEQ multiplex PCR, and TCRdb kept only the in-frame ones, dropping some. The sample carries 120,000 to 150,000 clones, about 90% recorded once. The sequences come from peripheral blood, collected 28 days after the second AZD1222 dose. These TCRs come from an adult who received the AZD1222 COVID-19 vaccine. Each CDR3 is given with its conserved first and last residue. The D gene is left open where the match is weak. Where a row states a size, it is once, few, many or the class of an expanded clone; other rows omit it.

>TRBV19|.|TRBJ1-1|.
TGTGCCAGTAGCTGGGGGGGTACCACTGAAGCTTTCTTT
CASSWGGTTEAFF
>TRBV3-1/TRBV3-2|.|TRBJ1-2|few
TGTGCCAGCAGGCCCCTCGCGACTAACTATGGCTACACCTTC
CASRPLATNYGYTF
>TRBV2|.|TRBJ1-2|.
TGTGCCAGCACCCTACGGGGCCATGACTATGGCTACACCTTC
CASTLRGHDYGYTF
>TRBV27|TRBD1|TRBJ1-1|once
TGTGCCAGCAGTTTCGGGACAGGGGGCTCAGCTTTCTTT
CASSFGTGGSAFF
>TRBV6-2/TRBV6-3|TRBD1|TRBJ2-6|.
TGTGCCAGCAGTTACTCGGGACAGATCTCTGGGGCCAACGTCCTGACTTTC
CASSYSGQISGANVLTF
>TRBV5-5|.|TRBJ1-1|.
TGTGCCAGCAGCTTGGAACCGGCAGATAAAAACACTGAAGCTTTCTTT
CASSLEPADKNTEAFF
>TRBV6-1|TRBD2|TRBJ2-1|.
TGTGCCAGCAGTGTGACTCACATTAGCGGGGATCCCTACAATGAGCAGTTCTTC
CASSVTHISGDPYNEQFF
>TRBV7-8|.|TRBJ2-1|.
TGTGCCAGCAGCTTAGCGGCCCACTACTCCTACAATGAGCAGTTCTTC
CASSLAAHYSYNEQFF
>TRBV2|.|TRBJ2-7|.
TGTGCCAGCAGTGAAGCGGCCTCGGGGGAATACTACGAGCAGTACTTC
CASSEAASGEYYEQYF
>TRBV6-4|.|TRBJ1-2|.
TGTGCCAGCAGTGACTCGCGGACAGTGGGGGACTATGGCTACACCTTC
CASSDSRTVGDYGYTF